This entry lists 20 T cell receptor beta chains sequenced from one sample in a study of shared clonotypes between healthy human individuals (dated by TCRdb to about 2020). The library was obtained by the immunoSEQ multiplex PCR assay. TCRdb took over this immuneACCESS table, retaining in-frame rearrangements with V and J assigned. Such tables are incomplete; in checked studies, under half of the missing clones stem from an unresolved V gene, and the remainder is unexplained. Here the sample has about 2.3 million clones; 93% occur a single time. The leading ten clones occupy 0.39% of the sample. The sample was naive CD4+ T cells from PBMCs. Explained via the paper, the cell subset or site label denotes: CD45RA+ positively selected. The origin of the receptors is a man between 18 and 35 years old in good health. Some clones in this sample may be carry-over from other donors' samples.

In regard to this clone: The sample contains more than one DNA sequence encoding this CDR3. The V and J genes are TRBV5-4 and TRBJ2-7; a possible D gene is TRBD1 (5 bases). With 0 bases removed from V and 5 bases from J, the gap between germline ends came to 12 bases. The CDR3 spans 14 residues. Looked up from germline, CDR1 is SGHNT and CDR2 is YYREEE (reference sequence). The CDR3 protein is CASSLGGRLDEQYF. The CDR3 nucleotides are TGTGCCAGCAGCTTGGGGGGCCGACTTGACGAGCAGTACTTC.

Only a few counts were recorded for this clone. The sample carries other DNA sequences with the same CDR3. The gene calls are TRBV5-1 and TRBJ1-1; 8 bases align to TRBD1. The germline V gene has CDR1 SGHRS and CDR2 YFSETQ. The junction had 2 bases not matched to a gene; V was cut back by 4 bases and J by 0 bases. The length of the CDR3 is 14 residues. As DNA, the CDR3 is TGCGCCAGCAGCGGGACAGGTGTGAACACTGAAGCTTTCTTT. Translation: CASSGTGVNTEAFF.

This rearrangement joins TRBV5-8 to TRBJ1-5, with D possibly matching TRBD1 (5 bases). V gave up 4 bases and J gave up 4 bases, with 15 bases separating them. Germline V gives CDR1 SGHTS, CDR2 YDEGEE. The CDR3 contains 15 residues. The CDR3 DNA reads TGTGCCAGCAGCCGAGGGCCTGGGGCGAATCAGCCCCAGCATTTT. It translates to CASSRGPGANQPQHF. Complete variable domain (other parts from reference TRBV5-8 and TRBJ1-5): EAGVTQSPTHLIKTRGQQATLRCSPISGHTSVYWYQQALGLGLQFLLWYDEGEERNRGNFPPRFSGRQFPNYSSELNVNALELEDSALYLCASSRGPGANQPQHFGDGTRLSIL.

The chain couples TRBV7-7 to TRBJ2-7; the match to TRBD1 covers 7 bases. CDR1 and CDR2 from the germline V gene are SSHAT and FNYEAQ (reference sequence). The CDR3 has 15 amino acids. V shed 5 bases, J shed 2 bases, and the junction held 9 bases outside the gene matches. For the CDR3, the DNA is TGTGCCAGCAGCCCGAGACAGGGTAAAGCCTACGAGCAGTACTTC. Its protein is CASSPRQGKAYEQYF. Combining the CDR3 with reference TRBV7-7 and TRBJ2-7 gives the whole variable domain GAGVSQSPRYKVTKRGQDVTLRCDPISSHATLYWYQQALGQGPEFLTYFNYEAQPDKSGLPSDRFSAERPEGSISTLTIQRTEQRDSAMYRCASSPRQGKAYEQYFGPGTRLTVT.

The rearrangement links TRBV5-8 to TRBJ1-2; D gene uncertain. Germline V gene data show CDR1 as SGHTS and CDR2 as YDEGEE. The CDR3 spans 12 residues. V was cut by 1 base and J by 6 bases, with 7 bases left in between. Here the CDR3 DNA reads TGTGCCAGCAGCTTGATATTCAATGGCTACACCTTC. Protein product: CASSLIFNGYTF.

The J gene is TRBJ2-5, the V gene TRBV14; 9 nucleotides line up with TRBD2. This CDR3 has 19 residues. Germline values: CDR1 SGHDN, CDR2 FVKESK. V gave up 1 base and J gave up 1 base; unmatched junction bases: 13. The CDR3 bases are TGTGCCAGCAGCCAAGCGAGGGGTGCGGGAGGGCCCGGCCAAGAGACCCAGTACTTC. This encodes CASSQARGAGGPGQETQYF.

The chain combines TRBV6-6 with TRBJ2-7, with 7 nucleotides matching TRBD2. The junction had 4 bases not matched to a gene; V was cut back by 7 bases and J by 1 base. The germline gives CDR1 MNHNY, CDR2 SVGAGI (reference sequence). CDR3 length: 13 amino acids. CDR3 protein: CASTERGSYEQYF. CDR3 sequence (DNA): TGTGCCAGCACCGAGCGGGGTTCCTACGAGCAGTACTTC.

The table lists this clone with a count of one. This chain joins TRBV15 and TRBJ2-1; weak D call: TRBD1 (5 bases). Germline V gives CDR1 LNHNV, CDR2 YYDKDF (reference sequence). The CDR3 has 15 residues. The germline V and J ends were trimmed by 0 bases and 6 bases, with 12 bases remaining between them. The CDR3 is CATSREGREFNEQFF. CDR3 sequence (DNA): TGTGCCACCAGCAGAGAGGGCAGGGAATTCAATGAGCAGTTCTTC.

The CDR3 sequence is CASAAAPGGVFNTGELFF. CDR3 in DNA: TGTGCCAGCGCAGCGGCCCCTGGGGGGGTCTTTAACACCGGGGAGCTGTTTTTT. This chain joins TRBV9 and TRBJ2-2; 7 positions agree with TRBD2. Germline V gene sequence: CDR1 SGDLS, CDR2 YYNGEE. V lost 7 bases to trimming and J lost 2 bases; unmatched junction nucleotides: 17. CDR3 length: 18 amino acids.

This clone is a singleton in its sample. The CDR3 protein is CASSPDSGTLIYGYTF. CDR3 nucleotides: TGTGCCAGCTCACCAGACTCCGGGACACTTATCTATGGCTACACCTTC. This chain joins TRBV18 and TRBJ1-2, with D possibly being TRBD1 (6 bases). CDR3 length: 16 residues. Germline lookup yields CDR1 KGHSH and CDR2 LQKENI. Trimming stripped 2 bases from V and 4 bases from J, with 17 bases between.

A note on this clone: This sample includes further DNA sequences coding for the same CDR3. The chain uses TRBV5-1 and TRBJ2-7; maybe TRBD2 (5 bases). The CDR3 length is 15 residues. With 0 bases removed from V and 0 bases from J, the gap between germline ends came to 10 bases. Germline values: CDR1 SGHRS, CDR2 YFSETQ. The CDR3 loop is CASSLVPGSSYEQYF. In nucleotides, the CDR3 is TGCGCCAGCAGCTTGGTTCCGGGGAGCTCCTACGAGCAGTACTTC.

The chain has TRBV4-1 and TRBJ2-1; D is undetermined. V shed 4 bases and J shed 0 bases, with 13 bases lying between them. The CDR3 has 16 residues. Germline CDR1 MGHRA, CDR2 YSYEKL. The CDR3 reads CASSPSGGSSYNEQFF. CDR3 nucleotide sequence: TGCGCCAGCAGCCCCTCGGGCGGAAGCTCCTACAATGAGCAGTTCTTC.

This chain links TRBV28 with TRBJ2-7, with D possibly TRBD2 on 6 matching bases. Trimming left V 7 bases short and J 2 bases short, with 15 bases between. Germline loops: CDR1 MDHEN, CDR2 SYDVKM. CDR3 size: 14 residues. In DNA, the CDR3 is TGTGCCAGCACCCGGGAGCCAGGTACCTACGAGCAGTACTTC. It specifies CASTREPGTYEQYF.

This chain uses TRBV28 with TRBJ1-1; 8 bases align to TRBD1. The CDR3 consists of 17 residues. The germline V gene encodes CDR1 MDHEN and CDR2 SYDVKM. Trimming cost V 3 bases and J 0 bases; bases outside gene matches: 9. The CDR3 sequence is CASSFISRGLLNTEAFF. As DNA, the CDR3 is TGTGCCAGCAGTTTTATCAGCAGGGGGCTTTTGAACACTGAAGCTTTCTTT.

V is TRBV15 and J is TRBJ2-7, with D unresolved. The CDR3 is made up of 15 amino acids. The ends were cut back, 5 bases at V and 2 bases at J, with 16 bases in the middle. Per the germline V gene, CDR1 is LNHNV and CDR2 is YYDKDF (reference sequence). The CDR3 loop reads CATSSEPTSTYEQYF. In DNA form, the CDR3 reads TGTGCCACCAGCTCGGAACCTACCTCAACCTACGAGCAGTACTTC. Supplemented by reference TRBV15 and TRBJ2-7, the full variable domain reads DAMVIQNPRYQVTQFGKPVTLSCSQTLNHNVMYWYQQKSSQAPKLLFHYYDKDFNNEADTPDNFQSRRPNTSFCFLDIRSPGLGDTAMYLCATSSEPTSTYEQYFGPGTRLTVT.

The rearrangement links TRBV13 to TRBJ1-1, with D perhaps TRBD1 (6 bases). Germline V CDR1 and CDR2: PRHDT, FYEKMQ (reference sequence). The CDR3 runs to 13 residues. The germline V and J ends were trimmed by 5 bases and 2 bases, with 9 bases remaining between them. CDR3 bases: TGTGCCAGCAGCCCCAGGGGAAACACTGAAGCTTTCTTT. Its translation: CASSPRGNTEAFF.

The CDR3 region is CSARVGGFF. CDR3 sequence (DNA): TGCAGTGCTAGAGTGGGTGGTTTCTTT. The chain links TRBV20-1 to TRBJ1-1, with D hard to call. The CDR3 is 9 residues long. Trimming cost V 1 base and J 13 bases, with 7 bases left between them. Germline V gives CDR1 DFQATT, CDR2 SNEGSKA (reference sequence).

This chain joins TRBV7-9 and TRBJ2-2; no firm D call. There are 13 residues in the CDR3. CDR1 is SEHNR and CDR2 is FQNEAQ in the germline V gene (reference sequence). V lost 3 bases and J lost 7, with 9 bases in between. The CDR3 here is CASSFRDGGELFF. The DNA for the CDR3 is TGTGCCAGCAGCTTTCGCGACGGCGGGGAGCTGTTTTTT. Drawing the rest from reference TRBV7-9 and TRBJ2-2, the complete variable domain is DTGVSQNPRHKITKRGQNVTFRCDPISEHNRLYWYRQTLGQGPEFLTYFQNEAQLEKSRLLSDRFSAERPKGSFSTLEIQRTEQGDSAMYLCASSFRDGGELFFGEGSRLTVL.

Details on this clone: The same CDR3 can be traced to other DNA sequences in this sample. Written as DNA, the CDR3 is TGTGCCAGCAGCCTAATAGCGGGGTCCTACAATGAGCAGTTCTTC. Its protein is CASSLIAGSYNEQFF. This chain connects TRBV14 to TRBJ2-1; 8 nucleotides match TRBD2. This CDR3 region has 15 residues. The junction had 3 bases not matched to a gene; V was cut back by 4 bases and J by 1 base. Germline V gene sequence: CDR1 SGHDN, CDR2 FVKESK.

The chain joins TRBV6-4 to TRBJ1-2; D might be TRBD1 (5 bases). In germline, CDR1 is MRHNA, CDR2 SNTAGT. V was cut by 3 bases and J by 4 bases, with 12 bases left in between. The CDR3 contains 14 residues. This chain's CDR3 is CASSESGASYGYTF. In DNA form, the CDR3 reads TGTGCCAGCAGTGAATCCGGGGCCTCCTATGGCTACACCTTC.